This T cell receptor beta chain was captured in a study of blood T cell repertoires in COVID-19. This clone showed up just once. Clones were sequenced by immunoSEQ multiplex PCR, and TCRdb holds only the in-frame ones, with some missing. The profile shows 52,000 or so clones, 83% of them singletons. CDR1 KGHSH and CDR2 LQKENI come from the germline V gene. The CDR3 is 15 residues long. The ends lost 3 bases at V and 4 bases at J; junction bases unmatched: 8. The specimen was peripheral blood. The chain recombines TRBV18 with TRBJ2-5; 7 nucleotides match TRBD1. This sequence originates from a man aged 40-50 years with acute or convalescent COVID-19. The CDR3 sequence is CASSPGQPRRETQYF. CDR3 nucleotides: TGTGCCAGCTCACCGGGACAGCCTAGACGAGAGACCCAGTACTTC.